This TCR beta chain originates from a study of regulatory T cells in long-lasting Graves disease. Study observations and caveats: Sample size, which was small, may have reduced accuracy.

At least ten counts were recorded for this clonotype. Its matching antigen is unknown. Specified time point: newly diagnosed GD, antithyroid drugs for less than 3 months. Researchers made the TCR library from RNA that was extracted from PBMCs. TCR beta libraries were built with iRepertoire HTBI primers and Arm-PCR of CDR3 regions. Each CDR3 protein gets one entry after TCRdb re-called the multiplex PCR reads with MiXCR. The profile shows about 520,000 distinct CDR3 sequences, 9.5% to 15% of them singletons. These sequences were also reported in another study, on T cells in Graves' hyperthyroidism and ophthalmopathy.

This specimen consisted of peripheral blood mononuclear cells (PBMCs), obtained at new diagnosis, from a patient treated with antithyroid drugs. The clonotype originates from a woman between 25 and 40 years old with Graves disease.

The CDR3 DNA is TGTGCCTGGGGTGAGATCTCTGGGGCCAACGTCCTGACTTTC. This encodes CAWGEISGANVLTF. The rearrangement uses TRBV30 and TRBJ2-6, with D unresolved. V lost 5 bases to trimming and J lost 0 bases, with 8 bases between them. There are 14 residues in the CDR3. CDR1 and CDR2 (germline): GTSNPN, SVGIG (reference sequence).